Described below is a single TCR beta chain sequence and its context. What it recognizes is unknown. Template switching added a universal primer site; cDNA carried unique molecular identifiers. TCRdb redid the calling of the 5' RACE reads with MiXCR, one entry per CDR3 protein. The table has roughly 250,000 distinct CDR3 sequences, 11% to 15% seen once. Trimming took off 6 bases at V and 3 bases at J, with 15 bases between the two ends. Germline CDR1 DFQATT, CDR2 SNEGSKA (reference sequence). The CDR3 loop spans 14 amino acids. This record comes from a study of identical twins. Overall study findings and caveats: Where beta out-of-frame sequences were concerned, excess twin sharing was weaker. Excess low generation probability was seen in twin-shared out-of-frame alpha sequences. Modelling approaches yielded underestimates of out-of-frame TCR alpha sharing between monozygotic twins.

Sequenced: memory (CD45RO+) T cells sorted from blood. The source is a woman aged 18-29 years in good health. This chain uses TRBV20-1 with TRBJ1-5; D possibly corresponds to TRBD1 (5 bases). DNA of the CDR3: TGCAGTGCCAACATAGACAGCTACAATCAGCCCCAGCATTTT. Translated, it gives CSANIDSYNQPQHF.